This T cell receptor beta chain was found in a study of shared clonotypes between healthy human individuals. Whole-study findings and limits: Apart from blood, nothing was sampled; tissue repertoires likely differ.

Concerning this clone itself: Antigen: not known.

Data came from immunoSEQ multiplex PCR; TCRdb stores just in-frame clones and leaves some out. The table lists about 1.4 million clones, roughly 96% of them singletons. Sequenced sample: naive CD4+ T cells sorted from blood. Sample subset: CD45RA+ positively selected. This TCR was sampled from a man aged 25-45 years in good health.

As DNA, the CDR3 is TGCAGTGCTTGGGACAGGCCAAGGCGGTTCTTC. Its protein product is CSAWDRPRRFF. The chain employs TRBV20-1 and TRBJ2-1; 8 bases fit TRBD1. Germline trimming cut 5 bases from V and 15 bases from J; bases unmatched to any gene: 9. Germline values: CDR1 DFQATT, CDR2 SNEGSKA (reference sequence). This CDR3 is built from 11 residues.